The next 26 T cell receptor beta chains were all read from a single sample in a study of blood T cells in healthy people across ages. The authors ran a second PCR of about 7 to 12 cycles using a sample-barcoded 5' primer and a J-beta primer mix. TCRdb ran MiXCR on the 5' RACE reads and lists one entry per CDR3 protein. This table has over 950,000 distinct CDR3 sequences, 51% appearing once. Material for sequencing was blood. The receptors shown here come from a woman aged 55 to 70 in good health.

This clonotype was counted a few times. The chain employs TRBV20-1 and TRBJ2-5, with 13 bases fitting TRBD2. The J call may be wrong; the DNA end is better matched by TRBJ2-7. Germline V lookup: CDR1 DFQATT, CDR2 SNEGSKA (reference sequence). CDR3 length: 14 amino acids. CDR3 in DNA: TGCAGTGCTAGTAGACTAGCGGGAGGTAACGAGCAGTACTTC. As protein: CSASRLAGGNEQYF.

This sequence joins TRBV20-1 and TRBJ2-4, with a possible D match to TRBD1 (6 bases). The J call may be mistaken, given a closer DNA end match to TRBJ2-5. Per germline, CDR1 DFQATT and CDR2 SNEGSKA (reference sequence). The CDR3 loop spans 15 amino acids. The CDR3 DNA sequence: TGCAGTGCTAGTTTCCACAGGGCTAAGGGAGAGACCCAGTACTTC. Its translation is CSASFHRAKGETQYF.

V is TRBV6-5 and J is TRBJ2-4; the D gene is possibly TRBD2 (5 bases). V was clipped by 0 bases and J by 0 bases, with 12 bases between them. In germline, CDR1 is MNHEY, CDR2 SVGAGI. The length of the CDR3 is 17 residues. This chain's CDR3 is CASSYSTGGLAKNIQYF. For the CDR3, the DNA is TGTGCCAGCAGTTACTCGACGGGCGGGCTAGCCAAAAACATTCAGTACTTC.

Comment on this clonotype: At one of its ends the junction is not consistent with the germline gene, which may arise from a read error. This sequence joins TRBV29-1 and TRBJ2-1; 8 nucleotides agree with TRBD2. The CDR3 spans 13 residues. Looked up from germline, CDR1 is SQVTM and CDR2 is ANQGSEA. CDR3 amino acids: CSVSGTRYNVQFF. For the CDR3, the DNA is TGCAGCGTTAGCGGGACTAGGTACAATGTGCAGTTCTTC.

This clonotype was detected many times. The V and J genes are TRBV18 and TRBJ2-5, with a possible D match to TRBD1 (5 bases). The V and J ends lost 8 bases and 5 bases respectively, with 9 bases between them. Per germline, CDR1 KGHSH and CDR2 LQKENI. The CDR3 sequence is 11 residues long. CDR3 nucleotides: TGTGCCAGCACCCCAGGGGAGACCCAGTACTTC. The encoded protein is CASTPGETQYF.

The chain recombines TRBV12-3 or TRBV12-4 with TRBJ2-7, with D perhaps given as TRBD1 or TRBD2 (6 bases each). The CDR3 consists of 14 residues. V dropped 3 bases and J dropped 7 bases, with 16 bases sitting between them. This CDR3 reads CASSLEGVYKEQYF. CDR3 in DNA: TGTGCCAGCAGTTTGGAGGGGGTCTACAAGGAGCAGTACTTC.

In its sample, this clonotype was seen a few times. V is TRBV7-2 and J is TRBJ2-7; D might be TRBD1 (5 bases). Trimming removed 4 bases at V and 0 bases at J, with 10 bases between. Germline CDR1 SGHTA, CDR2 FQGNSA. This CDR3 has 14 residues. CDR3 residues: CASSSGPSSYEQYF. The CDR3 coding sequence is TGTGCCAGCAGCTCAGGGCCCAGCTCCTACGAGCAGTACTTC.

Comment on this clonotype: The junction does not match germline at one end; this may be a read error. The chain carries TRBV19 and TRBJ2-1; TRBD2 might be the D (6 bases). The germline gives CDR1 LNHDA, CDR2 SQIVND (reference sequence). This CDR3 has 15 residues. The CDR3 protein is CAGSMLAGSYNEQFF. For the CDR3, the DNA is TGTGCCGGTAGTATGCTGGCGGGATCCTACAATGAGCAGTTCTTC.

This chain uses TRBV10-3 with TRBJ2-5; D remains unclear. Trimming took 0 bases from V and 2 from J, leaving 7 bases between them. Germline lookup yields CDR1 ENHRY and CDR2 SYGVKD. The CDR3 spans 14 residues. In DNA, the CDR3 is TGTGCCATCAGTGAGTCAAAGGCACAAGAGACCCAGTACTTC. Protein sequence: CAISESKAQETQYF.

The chain combines TRBV6-5 with TRBJ2-4; 11 bases line up with TRBD2. Germline CDR1 MNHEY, CDR2 SVGAGI. The CDR3 extends over 17 amino acids. The V gene end was trimmed by 4 bases and the J gene end by 2 bases; junction bases not matched to a gene: 7. The CDR3 loop is CASSSWTSGLSKNIQYF. The CDR3 nucleotides are TGTGCCAGCAGTTCCTGGACTAGCGGGCTCTCCAAAAACATTCAGTACTTC.

In this sample, this clonotype turned up once. V is TRBV4-3 and J is TRBJ2-1; D tentatively fits TRBD1 or TRBD2 (5 bases each). V was pared by 0 bases and J by 2 bases, with 14 bases between. The CDR3 runs to 17 residues. Germline V gene data show CDR1 as LGHNA and CDR2 as YSLEER. The DNA for the CDR3 is TGCGCCAGCAGCCAAGATTCGGGAACAGGTACCTACAATGAGCAGTTCTTC. It specifies CASSQDSGTGTYNEQFF.

The CDR3 DNA is TGTGCCAGCAGCCCGTCCCCCGGGGGCGGGAAGACCCAGTACTTC. It translates to CASSPSPGGGKTQYF. V and J are TRBV11-2 and TRBJ2-5; either TRBD1 or TRBD2 may fit D (6 bases each). This CDR3 contains 15 residues. CDR1 SGHAT and CDR2 FQNNGV come from the germline V gene. The V and J ends lost 5 bases and 6 bases respectively, with 19 bases between them.

There are a few counts of this clonotype. J is TRBJ1-2 and V is TRBV5-6; D perhaps matches TRBD1 (5 bases). Between the trimmed V and J ends, which lost 3 bases and 0 bases, there was a span of 18 bases. The length of the CDR3 is 17 residues. Germline V gene sequence: CDR1 SGHDT, CDR2 YYEEEE. The CDR3 reads CASSWTGLQAANYGYTF. Written as DNA, the CDR3 is TGTGCCAGCAGCTGGACGGGGCTGCAGGCAGCTAACTATGGCTACACCTTC.

The chain is built from TRBV24-1 and TRBJ2-3; D tentatively reads TRBD1 or TRBD2 (5 bases each). There are 18 residues in the CDR3. V gave up 5 bases and J gave up 8 bases, with 28 bases separating them. Germline values: CDR1 KGHDR, CDR2 SFDVKD. The CDR3 reads CATSGAGTAAAPVSTQYF. CDR3 nucleotide sequence: TGTGCCACCAGTGGGGCCGGGACGGCTGCTGCCCCGGTGTCTACGCAGTATTTT.

The V call is TRBV10-3, the J call TRBJ2-7; 8 bases fit TRBD1. V was clipped by 6 bases and J by 7 bases; unmatched bases: 8. The CDR3 runs to 13 residues. In germline, CDR1 is ENHRY, CDR2 SYGVKD. CDR3 loop: CAIRPQTGGEQYF. CDR3 nucleotide sequence: TGTGCCATCAGACCCCAAACAGGGGGGGAGCAGTACTTC.

V usage is TRBV6-1 and J usage is TRBJ1-5; 8 nucleotides align to TRBD1. V shed 7 bases and J 2 bases; nucleotides not matched to a gene: 19. CDR1 and CDR2 (germline): MNHNS, SASEGT. This CDR3 is built from 19 residues. The CDR3 DNA reads as TGTGCCAGCACCAAACCCAAGGGGATGGACAGGGAGGGCAATCAGCCCCAGCATTTT. This encodes CASTKPKGMDREGNQPQHF.

On this clonotype: A junction boundary mismatches the germline segment, possibly from a read error. The chain is built from TRBV12-3 or TRBV12-4 and TRBJ2-3; a weak D match, TRBD2 (5 bases). The CDR3 loop spans 13 amino acids. CDR3 in DNA: TGTGCCAGCAGGCGACATAGCGCAGATATGCAGTATTTT. As protein: CASRRHSADMQYF.

J is TRBJ1-2 and V is TRBV20-1; maybe TRBD1 (6 bases). The V end lost 6 bases, the J end lost 8 bases, and 25 bases lay between the germline ends. CDR1 is DFQATT, CDR2 SNEGSKA, per germline (reference sequence). The CDR3 sequence is 15 residues long. CDR3 coding DNA: TGCAGTGCCCCGGGGGCCCGGGGGAGGCGGCAAGGCTACACCTTC. This encodes CSAPGARGRRQGYTF.

The chain couples TRBV2 to TRBJ2-5; 10 bases fit TRBD2. The ends lost 2 bases at V and 5 bases at J; junction bases unmatched: 5. Germline CDR1 is SNHLY and CDR2 is FYNNEI. This CDR3 has 15 residues. The CDR3 DNA is TGTGCCAGCAGTGAACTAGCGGGGGTTTATGAGACCCAGTACTTC. Its translation is CASSELAGVYETQYF.

In its sample, this clonotype was seen a few times. V and J are TRBV20-1 and TRBJ2-1; 7 bases are a match to TRBD2. The CDR3 runs to 15 residues. CDR1 is DFQATT, CDR2 SNEGSKA, per germline (reference sequence). V gave up 5 bases and J gave up 2 bases; unmatched junction bases: 9. CDR3 protein: CSARRGGSAYNEQFF. The CDR3, as DNA: TGCAGTGCTCGTAGGGGCGGGAGTGCCTACAATGAGCAGTTCTTC.

With regard to this clonotype: The germline gene is not matched at one end of the junction; a read error may be the cause. The V call is TRBV4-3, the J call TRBJ2-2; no firm D call. The germline V gene has CDR1 LGHNA and CDR2 YSLEER. This CDR3 spans 12 amino acids. CDR3: CTSSQLIGELFF. The CDR3 DNA reads as TGCACCAGCAGCCAGTTAATCGGGGAGCTGTTTTTT.

The gene calls are TRBV7-2 and TRBJ2-7; TRBD2 matches at 14 bases. This CDR3 contains 17 residues. The junction had 9 bases not matched to a gene; V was cut back by 2 bases and J by 6 bases. Looked up from germline, CDR1 is SGHTA and CDR2 is FQGNSA. CDR3 nucleotide sequence: TGTGCCAGCAGCTTATTTGGACTAGCGGGAGGTTTAGGCGAGCAGTACTTC. Amino acids: CASSLFGLAGGLGEQYF. Full variable domain (missing parts from reference TRBV7-2 and TRBJ2-7): GAGVSQSPSNKVTEKGKDVELRCDPISGHTALYWYRQSLGQGLEFLIYFQGNSAPDKSGLPSDRFSAERTGGSVSTLTIQRTQQEDSAVYLCASSLFGLAGGLGEQYFGPGTRLTVT.

This clonotype was detected only a few times. The chain uses TRBV29-1 and TRBJ2-7; perhaps TRBD1 as D (6 bases). From germline, CDR1 is SQVTM and CDR2 ANQGSEA. The germline V and J ends were trimmed by 8 bases and 3 bases, with 14 bases remaining between them. This CDR3 has 12 residues. The DNA for the CDR3 is TGCAGCTCCATCCGGGACATCTACGAGCAGTACTTC. Amino acid sequence: CSSIRDIYEQYF.

The V call is TRBV20-1, the J call TRBJ1-2, with TRBD1 as a possible D gene (6 bases). This CDR3 contains 14 residues. V dropped 2 bases and J dropped 1 base, with 11 bases sitting between them. Germline loops: CDR1 DFQATT, CDR2 SNEGSKA (reference sequence). The CDR3 is CSARFGQLNYGYTF. CDR3 bases: TGCAGTGCTAGATTCGGACAGCTTAACTATGGCTACACCTTC.

The J gene is TRBJ2-4, the V gene TRBV3-1; D uncertain. The end of the DNA aligns better with TRBJ2-7, so the J call may be wrong. Germline CDR1 and CDR2: LGHDT and YNNKEL (reference sequence). This CDR3 is 14 amino acids long. The CDR3 DNA sequence: TGTGCCAGCAGCCAAGATTGGGCGACCTACGAGCAGTACTTC. The encoded protein is CASSQDWATYEQYF.

The chain joins TRBV20-1 to TRBJ1-1; TRBD1 matches at 8 bases. Trimming removed 8 bases from V and 6 bases from J; junction bases left unmatched: 20. The CDR3 length is 16 residues. Germline CDR1 and CDR2: DFQATT and SNEGSKA (reference sequence). The DNA of the CDR3 is TGCAGTTATAATCGACAGGGGTACGGACGGGGCGCTGAAGCTTTCTTT. Translating it yields CSYNRQGYGRGAEAFF.